A single sample gave rise to the 13 T cell receptor beta chains below, sequenced in a study of T-cell reconstitution after alpha-beta-depleted transplantation in children. Unique molecular identifiers were used in preparing the TCRbeta library. TCRdb re-called the PCR reads with MiXCR, one entry per CDR3 protein. The sample comprises around 370,000 distinct CDR3 sequences, roughly 16% of which are singletons, and approximately 38% rests with the top ten. The source material was PBMCs, mostly from graft donor cells, sampled 360 days after TCRalphabeta/CD19-depleted stem cell transplant. The receptors were gathered from a male patient aged 2-15 years who had a stem cell transplant for acute lymphoblastic leukemia, so the T cells may come from the graft donor.

The V gene is TRBV4-2, the J gene TRBJ1-1; unclear D gene. This CDR3 has 13 residues. Germline assignment: CDR1 LGHNA and CDR2 YNFKEQ. V was trimmed by 0 bases and J by 10 bases, leaving 12 bases between them. CDR3 sequence reads: CASSQEVRGPAFF. CDR3 nucleotide sequence: TGTGCCAGCAGCCAAGAGGTCCGCGGGCCAGCTTTCTTT.

Only a few counts were recorded for this clonotype. The J gene is TRBJ2-3, the V gene TRBV28; tentatively, D is TRBD2 (6 bases). The V and J ends lost 5 bases and 5 bases respectively, with 17 bases between them. From germline, CDR1 is MDHEN and CDR2 SYDVKM. The CDR3 covers 15 residues. In nucleotides, the CDR3 is TGTGCCAGCAGTATGGGACTCTCAACGGAAGATACGCAGTATTTT. The encoded protein is CASSMGLSTEDTQYF.

This clonotype has a count of ten or more. The genes are TRBV20-1 and TRBJ1-6; 7 bases align to TRBD1. Trimming at V came to 1 base and at J to 10 bases, leaving 13 bases not matched to a gene. The CDR3 length is 16 residues. The germline V gene has CDR1 DFQATT and CDR2 SNEGSKA (reference sequence). CDR3 amino acids: CSARALEGAFNSPLHF. The CDR3 nucleotides read TGCAGTGCTAGAGCGTTGGAGGGGGCGTTTAACTCACCCCTCCACTTT.

V is TRBV11-2 and J is TRBJ2-5, with 12 positions matching TRBD2. Germline-derived CDR1 and CDR2 are SGHAT and FQNNGV. V gave up 6 bases and J gave up 5 bases; unmatched junction bases: 13. This CDR3 comprises 17 residues. The CDR3 nucleotides are TGTGCCAGCAGGATAGTTTTAGGACTAGCGGGATCCGAGACCCAGTACTTC. It specifies CASRIVLGLAGSETQYF.

The J gene is TRBJ2-1, the V gene TRBV4-1, with D possibly TRBD1 on 6 matching bases. V was pared by 0 bases and J by 7 bases, with 16 bases between. Germline assignment: CDR1 MGHRA and CDR2 YSYEKL. The CDR3 spans 16 residues. The CDR3 loop is CASSQDPQGSFNEQFF. In DNA, the CDR3 is TGCGCCAGCAGCCAAGATCCCCAGGGGAGTTTTAATGAGCAGTTCTTC.

Written as DNA, the CDR3 is TGCAGTGCTAGGGGAGAAGAGACCCAGTACTTC. Translation: CSARGEETQYF. This rearrangement joins TRBV20-1 to TRBJ2-5; possible D gene TRBD2, 5 bases. Between the trimmed V and J ends, which lost 3 bases and 3 bases, there was a span of 5 bases. This CDR3 has 11 residues. The germline CDR1 and CDR2 sequences are DFQATT and SNEGSKA (reference sequence).

This chain links TRBV12-3 or TRBV12-4 with TRBJ2-7, with D hard to call. CDR3 length equals 15 residues. Deletions cut 2 bases from V and 2 bases from J, with 13 bases between. The CDR3 spells CASSLRQRSPYEQYF. The CDR3 nucleotides are TGTGCCAGCAGTTTAAGGCAGCGTAGTCCCTACGAGCAGTACTTC.

With regard to this clonotype: Sequence at one end of the junction differs from germline and may be a read error. The rearrangement uses TRBV11-2 and TRBJ2-7, with D perhaps assigned TRBD1 or TRBD2 (5 bases each). The CDR3 contains 12 residues. Per germline, CDR1 SGHAT and CDR2 FQNNGV. CDR3 sequence (DNA): TGTGCCAGCAGCTTAGGGGGGTCCACGAGTTCGTTC. It yields the protein CASSLGGSTSSF. The full variable domain, in which reference TRBV11-2 and TRBJ2-7 provide the parts outside the CDR3, is EAGVAQSPRYKIIEKRQSVAFWCNPISGHATLYWYQQILGQGPKLLIQFQNNGVVDDSQLPKDRFSAERLKGVDSTLKIQPAKLEDSAVYLCASSLGGSTSSFGPGTRLTVT.

This clonotype was observed a handful of times. The genes are TRBV7-8 and TRBJ2-1, with TRBD2 matching 11 bases. With 2 bases clipped from V and 9 bases from J, the junction kept 6 bases outside the gene matches. The CDR3 runs 15 residues. Germline V lookup: CDR1 SGHVS, CDR2 FQNEAQ. CDR3 sequence (DNA): TGTGCCAGCAGCTTATTACTAGCGGGAGCGGCTGAGCAGTTCTTC. This sequence encodes CASSLLLAGAAEQFF.

This clonotype was seen many times. This rearrangement joins TRBV5-1 to TRBJ2-3; a possible D gene is TRBD2 (5 bases). The germline V gene encodes CDR1 SGHRS and CDR2 YFSETQ. The CDR3 extends over 14 amino acids. V was trimmed by 6 bases and J by 0 bases, leaving 11 bases between them. The CDR3 spells CASTRERSTDTQYF. The CDR3 DNA reads TGCGCCAGCACGAGGGAAAGAAGCACAGATACGCAGTATTTT.

This clonotype was found a few times. DNA of the CDR3: TGCAGTGCTAGAGATGGAACTAGCGGGAGTTGGGCGAGCAATGAGCAGTTCTTC. As protein: CSARDGTSGSWASNEQFF. The chain carries TRBV20-1 and TRBJ2-1; 11 positions match TRBD2. Germline trimming cut 0 bases from V and 6 bases from J; bases unmatched to any gene: 13. The germline CDR1 and CDR2 sequences are DFQATT and SNEGSKA (reference sequence). The CDR3 totals 18 residues.

The chain links TRBV20-1 to TRBJ1-2; D gene ambiguous. The V gene's germline CDR1 is DFQATT and CDR2 SNEGSKA (reference sequence). The germline V and J ends were trimmed by 0 bases and 8 bases, with 4 bases remaining between them. The CDR3 runs 10 residues. Here the CDR3 DNA reads TGCAGTGCTAGAGATTTGGGCTACACCTTC. It codes for CSARDLGYTF.

The table lists this clonotype with a few counts. CDR3 protein: CASRHDPIPGLDEFF. Written as DNA, the CDR3 is TGTGCCAGCAGACACGACCCGATCCCGGGACTAGATGAGTTCTTC. J is TRBJ2-1 and V is TRBV5-5, with TRBD2 identical over 8 bases. Trimming cost V 5 bases and J 14 bases; bases outside gene matches: 18. The CDR3 totals 15 residues. Germline lookup yields CDR1 SGHKS and CDR2 YYEKEE (reference sequence).